These 11 T cell receptor beta chains originate from one sample sequenced in a study of T-cell memory formation after mild COVID-19. One entry per CDR3 protein, called by TCRdb with MiXCR from the 5' RACE reads. The data show roughly 450,000 distinct CDR3 sequences, more than 15% seen once. The sequenced sample consisted of PBMCs or a T cell subset sorted from them (not recorded which). These receptor sequences come from a man younger than 30 who had mild COVID-19 (a few samples of this study predate the infection). Cell type and time point are not known.

The sample holds many counts of this clonotype. The CDR3 DNA reads as TGTGCCAGCTCACAGCCTGGGAGCCCCTACGAGCAGTACTTC. It codes for CASSQPGSPYEQYF. The V call is TRBV18, the J call TRBJ2-7, with a possible D match to TRBD2 (5 bases). Germline lookup yields CDR1 KGHSH and CDR2 LQKENI. With 4 bases removed from V and 2 bases from J, the gap between germline ends came to 12 bases. The CDR3 extends over 14 amino acids.

The V and J genes are TRBV30 and TRBJ1-1; 8 positions agree with TRBD1. Germline V gives CDR1 GTSNPN, CDR2 SVGIG (reference sequence). Unmatched junction bases numbered 18, after V lost 4 bases and J lost 2 bases. This CDR3 spans 18 amino acids. The CDR3: CAWTRTGNSLGFNTEAFF. The CDR3 DNA reads TGTGCCTGGACCAGGACAGGGAATTCTCTCGGTTTTAACACTGAAGCTTTCTTT.

This clonotype has just one count. The rearrangement uses TRBV5-1 and TRBJ2-5; possible D gene TRBD2, 6 bases. The CDR3 is 15 amino acids. Trimming took 4 bases from V and 5 from J, leaving 18 bases between them. CDR1 and CDR2 (germline): SGHRS, YFSETQ. The CDR3 DNA reads TGCGCCAGCAGCCCGGGACTCCGACCCGTGGAGACCCAGTACTTC. Protein product: CASSPGLRPVETQYF.

In this sample, this clonotype turned up a few times. This sequence joins TRBV24-1 and TRBJ2-1; 12 nucleotides match TRBD2. The CDR3 is 16 residues long. V lost 5 bases and J lost 5; bases outside the gene matches: 6. Germline assignment: CDR1 KGHDR and CDR2 SFDVKD. CDR3: CATSAPRTSGDNEQFF. CDR3 nucleotides: TGTGCCACCAGTGCCCCTCGGACTAGCGGGGACAATGAGCAGTTCTTC.

The J gene is TRBJ2-7, the V gene TRBV12-3 or TRBV12-4; D gene uncertain. The CDR3 runs 12 residues. The V gene lost 8 bases and the J gene lost 6 bases, with 14 bases spanning the gap. CDR3 in DNA: TGTGCCAGCGGATACTCCTTCTCCGAGCAGTACGTC. Its protein product is CASGYSFSEQYV.

This clonotype was seen a few times. This chain connects TRBV7-9 to TRBJ2-2, with D unresolved. This CDR3 spans 16 amino acids. Germline V gene lookup returns CDR1 SEHNR and CDR2 FQNEAQ (reference sequence). Between the trimmed V and J ends, which lost 1 base and 0 bases, there was a span of 9 bases. The CDR3, as DNA: TGTGCCAGCAGCTTAGTCTTGACCTCGAACACCGGGGAGCTGTTTTTT. Translating gives CASSLVLTSNTGELFF.

There are a few counts of this clonotype. The genes are TRBV7-9 and TRBJ1-5; no definite D call. The CDR3 is 15 residues long. Germline CDR1 reads SEHNR; CDR2 reads FQNEAQ (reference sequence). Between the trimmed V and J ends, which lost 1 base and 7 bases, there was a span of 14 bases. The CDR3 DNA is TGTGCCAGCAGCTTAGAGTCTGGAGGCGGACAGCCCCAGCATTTT. This codes for CASSLESGGGQPQHF.

The rearrangement joins TRBV5-4 to TRBJ2-3; D possibly corresponds to TRBD1 (6 bases). Germline values: CDR1 SGHNT, CDR2 YYREEE (reference sequence). Deletions cut 2 bases from V and 2 bases from J, with 9 bases between. The CDR3 extends over 14 amino acids. CDR3 loop: CASSFTGTTDTQYF. The CDR3 nucleotides are TGTGCCAGCAGCTTCACAGGGACCACAGATACGCAGTATTTT.

The genes are TRBV6-2 or TRBV6-3 and TRBJ2-7, with 7 bases that match TRBD1. The CDR3 runs to 15 residues. V lost 5 bases to trimming and J lost 0 bases; unmatched junction nucleotides: 7. Germline CDR1 and CDR2: MNHEY and SVGEGT. The CDR3 bases are TGTGCCAGCAGTACTGCCGGGACAGACTCCTACGAGCAGTACTTC. Protein: CASSTAGTDSYEQYF.

In this sample, this clonotype turned up a few times. The chain links TRBV4-1 to TRBJ2-5; TRBD2 might be the D (6 bases). Germline V gives CDR1 MGHRA, CDR2 YSYEKL. Trimming removed 4 bases from V and 4 bases from J, with 10 bases in between. This CDR3 has 13 amino acids. The CDR3 sequence is CASSRGVTETQYF. The CDR3 bases are TGCGCCAGCAGCCGCGGGGTTACAGAGACCCAGTACTTC.

This clonotype was counted once. This sequence joins TRBV12-3 or TRBV12-4 and TRBJ2-5; 7 nucleotides agree with TRBD1. V gave up 6 bases and J gave up 5 bases; unmatched junction bases: 12. The CDR3 spans 15 residues. The CDR3 protein is CASSLNRGVGETQYF. The CDR3 DNA reads as TGTGCCAGCAGCCTTAACAGGGGAGTAGGGGAGACCCAGTACTTC.